Reported below is one TCR beta chain. Its antigen is undetermined. This sample is part of a study of shared clonotypes between healthy human individuals. Overall study context: Ranging from 18 to 49 in age, donors were two women and three men.

Germline assignment: CDR1 LGHNA and CDR2 YNFKEQ. This CDR3 is 13 amino acids long. V was trimmed by 6 bases and J by 2 bases, leaving 11 bases between them. Positively selected for CCR7, the CD45RO-negative cells used as naive CD8 cells excluded terminally differentiated effector memory CD45RA+ cells. Findings of the study overall: Rarefaction demonstrated incomplete sorted-subset sequencing despite large depth. When compared with the clonotypes that were shared by all four sorted-subset donors, the non-shared clonotypes turned out to have lower generation probabilities. Only blood underwent sampling, and tissue repertoires likely differ.

Repertoires were generated with immunoSEQ multiplex PCR, while TCRdb's copy carries only in-frame clones and drops some. The repertoire holds about 820,000 clones, around 92% seen once, with about 25% in the top ten. This chain connects TRBV4-2 to TRBJ2-7, with a tentative D call TRBD1 (5 bases). This clonotype was sampled from a young man in good health. Sequencing used naive CD8+ T cells sorted from blood. This CDR3 is CASSEGVAYEQYF. The CDR3 DNA sequence: TGTGCCAGCAGTGAAGGGGTTGCCTACGAGCAGTACTTC.